A single TCR beta chain is shown here with its context. This entry belongs to a study of blood T cells in healthy people across ages. A J-beta primer mix and a sample-barcoded 5' primer were used in a second PCR of about 6 to 12 cycles. TCRdb redid the calling of the 5' RACE reads with MiXCR, one entry per CDR3 protein. Altogether about 1 million distinct CDR3 sequences are present, 40% to 50% being singletons, with the ten largest covering approximately 20%. Source material: blood. The TCR comes from a woman aged 55-70 years in good health.

The CDR3 loop reads CASSTIPEGGEKLFF. The CDR3 nucleotides are TGTGCCAGCAGTACGATCCCGGAGGGGGGGGAAAAACTGTTTTTT. The chain links TRBV27 to TRBJ1-4; possible D gene TRBD1, 6 bases. The CDR3 contains 15 residues. Trimming left V 5 bases short and J 8 bases short, with 18 bases between. Per germline, CDR1 MNHEY and CDR2 SMNVEV (reference sequence).